A selection of T cell receptor beta chains follows, all from one sample in a study of cytomegalovirus exposure and HLA in healthy donors. Sequenced by immunoSEQ multiplex PCR; TCRdb stores in-frame clones only, minus some. The sample has more than 20,000 clones, 95% to 97% seen once. The sequenced sample consisted of PBMCs. The receptor set was obtained from a man aged 25 to 40 in good health and CMV-seropositive. Both conserved end residues are part of each CDR3. The order of the fields is V gene, CDR3 length, clone size, J gene, D gene, CDR3 DNA, CDR3 protein. D genes are given only for firm matches. Where a row states a size, it is once, few, many or the class of an expanded clone; other rows omit it.

V: TRBV25-1; length: 11; size: .; J: TRBJ2-7; D: .; DNA: TGTGCCAGCAGCCGTAACTACGAGCAGTACTTC; CDR3: CASSRNYEQYF
V: TRBV25-1; length: 14; size: .; J: TRBJ2-1; D: .; DNA: TGTGCCAGCAGTGGGTCAGGGTATTTCTATGAGCAGTTCTTC; CDR3: CASSGSGYFYEQFF
V: TRBV2; length: 12; size: .; J: TRBJ1-2; D: .; DNA: TGTGCCAGCAGTAGAATCGCGGATGGCTACACCTTC; CDR3: CASSRIADGYTF
V: TRBV2; length: 17; size: .; J: TRBJ2-7; D: .; DNA: TGTGCCAGCAGTGAGGGCACAGCGCTAGCGAGCTCCTACGAGCAGTACTTC; CDR3: CASSEGTALASSYEQYF
V: TRBV27; length: 15; size: .; J: TRBJ2-1; D: .; DNA: TGTGCCAGCAGTTTCCTCGGCAGGCCCCCTCGAGAGCAGTTCTTC; CDR3: CASSFLGRPPREQFF
V: TRBV5-1; length: 14; size: .; J: TRBJ1-5; D: .; DNA: TGCGCCAGCAGCTTGTCGGCGGGTCATCAGCCCCAGCATTTT; CDR3: CASSLSAGHQPQHF
V: TRBV14; length: 18; size: .; J: TRBJ2-2; D: TRBD1; DNA: TGTGCCAGCAGCCAAGAAATACAGGGGATCCTGAACACCGGGGAGCTGTTTTTT; CDR3: CASSQEIQGILNTGELFF
V: TRBV11-3; length: 17; size: .; J: TRBJ2-2; D: .; DNA: TGTGCCAGCAGCTTAGATGCTCGGTTCGCGAACACCGGGGAGCTGTTTTTT; CDR3: CASSLDARFANTGELFF
V: TRBV5-1; length: 15; size: .; J: TRBJ2-7; D: TRBD2; DNA: TGCGCCAGCAGCTTCGAACTAGCGGATTCATACGAGCAGTACTTC; CDR3: CASSFELADSYEQYF
V: TRBV9; length: 12; size: .; J: TRBJ2-3; D: .; DNA: TGTGCCAGCAGCTTTCTCACAGATACGCAGTATTTT; CDR3: CASSFLTDTQYF
V: TRBV19; length: 14; size: .; J: TRBJ1-2; D: .; DNA: TGTGCCAGTAGTATTGTGGCGGCCCCCTATGGCTACACCTTC; CDR3: CASSIVAAPYGYTF
V: TRBV5-1; length: 15; size: .; J: TRBJ1-5; D: .; DNA: TGCGCCAGCAGCTTGGAAGGGGCTCTCAATCAGCCCCAGCATTTT; CDR3: CASSLEGALNQPQHF
V: TRBV27; length: 15; size: once; J: TRBJ1-3; D: .; DNA: TGTGCCAGCAGTTTATACTTGAGCTCTGGAAACACCATATATTTT; CDR3: CASSLYLSSGNTIYF
V: TRBV6-4; length: 15; size: few; J: TRBJ2-1; D: TRBD2; DNA: TGTGCCAGCAGTGAACTAGCGGGAGCGGGTAATGAGCAGTTCTTC; CDR3: CASSELAGAGNEQFF
V: TRBV27; length: 16; size: .; J: TRBJ2-1; D: TRBD2; DNA: TGTGCCAGCAGTCGACGGTGGACTAGCGGGAGAAATGAGCAGTTCTTC; CDR3: CASSRRWTSGRNEQFF
V: TRBV28; length: 14; size: .; J: TRBJ2-2; D: TRBD2; DNA: TGTGCCAGCAGTTTTAGCGGGAGGCCCGGGGAGCTGTTTTTT; CDR3: CASSFSGRPGELFF
V: TRBV6-5; length: 15; size: .; J: TRBJ2-2; D: .; DNA: TGTGCCAGCAGGCGGGCCCCGGTGAATACCGGGGAGCTGTTTTTT; CDR3: CASRRAPVNTGELFF
V: TRBV28; length: 14; size: .; J: TRBJ2-7; D: .; DNA: TGTGCCAGCACCCCAGACAGTTCAGCCTACGAGCAGTACTTC; CDR3: CASTPDSSAYEQYF
V: TRBV5-4; length: 16; size: .; J: TRBJ2-4; D: TRBD1; DNA: TGTGCCAGCAGCACTCGACAGGGGCGGTCAAAAAACATTCAGTACTTC; CDR3: CASSTRQGRSKNIQYF
V: TRBV7-3; length: 14; size: .; J: TRBJ2-2; D: .; DNA: TGTGCCAGCAGCTTAAAAACTAACACCGGGGAGCTGTTTTTT; CDR3: CASSLKTNTGELFF
V: TRBV30; length: 15; size: once; J: TRBJ2-5; D: TRBD2; DNA: TGTGCCTGGAGTGTGGGACTAGCGGGACAGGAGACCCAGTACTTC; CDR3: CAWSVGLAGQETQYF
V: TRBV6-5; length: 15; size: .; J: TRBJ2-3; D: .; DNA: TGTGCCAGCAGTTACTCCCGGACAGTCACAGATACGCAGTATTTT; CDR3: CASSYSRTVTDTQYF
V: TRBV5-1; length: 14; size: .; J: TRBJ2-1; D: TRBD2; DNA: TGCGCCAGCAGGGGCCTAGCGGGAGCCGAGAAGCAGTTCTTC; CDR3: CASRGLAGAEKQFF
V: TRBV7-2; length: 12; size: .; J: TRBJ2-1; D: .; DNA: TGTGCCAGCAGCTCCCCCGGCAGGGAACGGGTCTTC; CDR3: CASSSPGRERVF
V: TRBV9; length: 16; size: .; J: TRBJ2-2; D: TRBD1; DNA: TGTGCCAGCAGCGTCGGGACAGGGCAGAACACCGGGGAGCTGTTTTTT; CDR3: CASSVGTGQNTGELFF
V: TRBV7-2; length: 15; size: .; J: TRBJ2-6; D: .; DNA: TGTGCCAGCAGCCTGGGCTTCTCTGGGGCCAACGTCCTGACTTTC; CDR3: CASSLGFSGANVLTF
V: TRBV7-3; length: 15; size: .; J: TRBJ2-2; D: .; DNA: TGTGCCAGCAGCCGGAGGGACCCCCACACCGGGGAGCTGTTTTTT; CDR3: CASSRRDPHTGELFF
V: TRBV28; length: 13; size: once; J: TRBJ1-2; D: TRBD1; DNA: TGTGCCAGCAGCGCAGGGGGCCGGTATGGCTACACCTTC; CDR3: CASSAGGRYGYTF
V: TRBV7-6; length: 13; size: .; J: TRBJ2-6; D: .; DNA: TGTGCCAGCAGCGCGGGGCGGAAAAACGTCCTGACTTTC; CDR3: CASSAGRKNVLTF
V: TRBV6-5; length: 15; size: .; J: TRBJ2-1; D: TRBD1; DNA: TGTGCCAGCAGCTGGGACAGGGGGCGATACAATGAGCAGTTCTTC; CDR3: CASSWDRGRYNEQFF
V: TRBV27; length: 18; size: .; J: TRBJ2-3; D: TRBD2; DNA: TGTGCCAGCAGTTTTCTTGCTCCTCTTAGCGGGGCGGGAGATACGCAGTATTTT; CDR3: CASSFLAPLSGAGDTQYF
V: TRBV7-8; length: 18; size: once; J: TRBJ2-2; D: TRBD2; DNA: TGTGCCAGCAGACGGGAATTCTGGCGGGGGACGAACACCGGGGAGCTGTTTTTT; CDR3: CASRREFWRGTNTGELFF
V: TRBV11-2; length: 16; size: .; J: TRBJ2-7; D: .; DNA: TGTGCCAGCAGCCCCTCTGGCCCCTTAAGCTCCTACGAGCAGTACTTC; CDR3: CASSPSGPLSSYEQYF
V: TRBV5-1; length: 15; size: .; J: TRBJ2-5; D: TRBD1; DNA: TGCGCCAGCAGCCCGACGACAGGGTACCAAGAGACCCAGTACTTC; CDR3: CASSPTTGYQETQYF
V: TRBV12-5; length: 14; size: .; J: TRBJ1-3; D: .; DNA: TGTGCTAGTGGTGACAGGATCTCTGGAAACACCATATATTTT; CDR3: CASGDRISGNTIYF
V: TRBV9; length: 14; size: .; J: TRBJ1-1; D: .; DNA: TGTGCCAGCAGCGTAACGAGGGTAGGGACTGAAGCTTTCTTT; CDR3: CASSVTRVGTEAFF
V: TRBV30; length: 18; size: .; J: TRBJ2-2; D: TRBD2; DNA: TGTGCCTGGAGTGTACACGGGCTAGCGGGAGCGAACACCGGGGAGCTGTTTTTT; CDR3: CAWSVHGLAGANTGELFF
V: TRBV20-1; length: 11; size: .; J: TRBJ2-7; D: .; DNA: TGCAGTGCTAGAGATGAGAGGAAGCAGTACTTC; CDR3: CSARDERKQYF
V: TRBV7-8; length: 13; size: .; J: TRBJ2-3; D: .; DNA: TGTGCCAGCAGCCCCAGTACCACAGATACGCAGTATTTT; CDR3: CASSPSTTDTQYF
V: TRBV14; length: 13; size: .; J: TRBJ1-5; D: TRBD1; DNA: TGTGCCAGCAGCCCTACAGGGGTGCAGCCCCAGCATTTT; CDR3: CASSPTGVQPQHF
V: TRBV5-1; length: 16; size: .; J: TRBJ2-2; D: TRBD2; DNA: TGCGCCAGCAGCTTGGTAGCGGGAGAGGGGACCGGGGAGCTGTTTTTT; CDR3: CASSLVAGEGTGELFF